This entry lists 6 T cell receptor beta chains sequenced from one sample in a study of OX40 agonist ivuxolimab in advanced cancers. The repertoire was sequenced with immunoSEQ multiplex PCR; TCRdb's copy has only in-frame clones and lacks some. Among around 80,000 clones listed, 90% to 95% were seen once. Here the sequenced sample was CD4+ or CD8+ T cells sorted from blood, taken in a trial of the OX40 agonist ivuxolimab. The source of these receptors is an adult with an advanced solid tumor such as melanoma, head and neck, liver or kidney cancer.

The chain carries TRBV2 and TRBJ2-7; TRBD1 agrees at 9 bases. CDR3 length: 14 amino acids. Germline V lookup: CDR1 SNHLY, CDR2 FYNNEI. Trimming at V came to 5 bases and at J to 1 base, leaving 3 bases not matched to a gene. The DNA of the CDR3 is TGTGCCAGCAGTACCGGGACAGGGTCCTACGAGCAGTACTTC. Translation gives CASSTGTGSYEQYF.

The chain employs TRBV7-9 and TRBJ2-3; 7 bases line up with TRBD2. Per germline, CDR1 SEHNR and CDR2 FQNEAQ (reference sequence). The CDR3 runs 14 residues. The J segment lost 2 bases and the V segment lost 5 bases, leaving 4 bases of the junction unmatched. The CDR3 is CASSISGSTDTQYF. In DNA form, the CDR3 reads TGTGCCAGCAGCATTAGCGGGTCCACAGATACGCAGTATTTT.

The rearrangement links TRBV7-2 to TRBJ2-2, with TRBD1 matching over 7 bases. Germline CDR1 reads SGHTA; CDR2 reads FQGNSA. This CDR3 region has 17 residues. V was clipped by 5 bases and J by 7 bases; unmatched bases: 16. This chain's CDR3 is CASSTRGSGAGGGELFF. CDR3 bases: TGTGCCAGCAGCACCCGGGGATCCGGGGCAGGGGGCGGGGAGCTGTTTTTT.

The CDR3 loop reads CARERVIDTQYF. CDR3 bases: TGTGCCAGAGAGCGGGTCATAGATACGCAGTATTTT. The chain uses TRBV28 and TRBJ2-3, with a tentative D call TRBD2 (6 bases). This CDR3 is 12 amino acids long. The V and J ends lost 9 bases and 5 bases respectively, with 12 bases between them. Germline V gene sequence: CDR1 MDHEN, CDR2 SYDVKM. Drawing the rest from reference TRBV28 and TRBJ2-3, the complete variable domain is DVKVTQSSRYLVKRTGEKVFLECVQDMDHENMFWYRQDPGLGLRLIYFSYDVKMKEKGDIPEGYSVSREKKERFSLILESASTNQTSMYLCARERVIDTQYFGPGTRLTVL.

V gene TRBV5-1 combines with J gene TRBJ1-2; D possibly corresponds to TRBD1 (5 bases). The CDR3 has 12 amino acids. V was cut by 5 bases and J by 7 bases, with 12 bases left in between. Per the germline V gene, CDR1 is SGHRS and CDR2 is YFSETQ. The CDR3 spells CASSRTTSGYTF. The CDR3 nucleotides are TGCGCCAGCAGTCGGACAACTTCTGGCTACACCTTC.

J is TRBJ2-3 and V is TRBV6-1; a possible D gene is TRBD1 (6 bases). Trimming removed 7 bases from V and 7 bases from J, with 9 bases in between. CDR1 is MNHNS, CDR2 SASEGT, per germline. The CDR3 extends over 11 amino acids. The chain's CDR3 is CASNTGNTQYF. CDR3 in DNA: TGTGCCAGCAACACAGGGAATACGCAGTATTTT.